This T cell receptor beta chain was obtained from a study of cytomegalovirus exposure and HLA in healthy donors. Study results and limitations: Under in vitro conditions, a few CMV-associated chains were confirmed as specific for CMV antigens. Information on immune exposure was restricted to one variable (CMV serostatus).

Concerning this clone itself: Its target is not known.

The PCR contained 60 Vbeta and 13 Jbeta primers. Original handling: The count from a later analysis was about 80 million unique TCR beta chains, around 10 million of them shared. The protocol was immunoSEQ multiplex PCR, while the TCRdb copy is restricted to in-frame clones and leaves out a portion. Clone size and the V and J calls come from that table; the DNA yielded D and trimming. Counted here are roughly 200,000 clones, 70% to 85% occurring once; the ten biggest clones make up 0.65% to 0.75%. Trimming took 1 base from V and 6 from J; bases not matched to a gene: 14. Germline V gene lookup returns CDR1 SQVTM and CDR2 ANQGSEA. The CDR3 contains 16 residues.

Sequenced sample: PBMCs. This chain joins TRBV29-1 and TRBJ2-5; TRBD1 matches 7 bases. The source of this sequence is a woman aged 40 to 55 in good health and CMV-seronegative. The CDR3 here is CSVEGWDDRVVQTQYF. CDR3 nucleotide sequence: TGCAGCGTTGAAGGGTGGGACGACAGGGTAGTTCAGACCCAGTACTTC.